The rows below give T cell receptor beta chains drawn from one sample of a study of blood T cell repertoires in COVID-19. Data came from immunoSEQ multiplex PCR; TCRdb stores just in-frame clones and leaves some out. The table lists around 250,000 clones, 91% of them singletons, with roughly 2.8% in the top ten. Sequences were obtained from PBMCs or T cells enriched from blood (not recorded which). These receptors were taken from a man in his forties who had been exposed to COVID-19. Each CDR3 is given without its conserved first and last residue.

CDR3 protein | V gene
ASSFDRAAF | TRBV12-3/TRBV12-4
ATSRTDLTTQY | TRBV24-1
ASRSITGENTEAF | TRBV12-2
ASSIAPWTSGSTDTQY | TRBV19
ASRGQNNSPLH | TRBV25-1
ASSQAVGSARLY | TRBV3-1/TRBV3-2
ATSVGTYNQPQH | TRBV24-1
ASSLTSAGADNEQF | TRBV7-9
ASSLEDSSYEQY | TRBV7-9
ASSLSQGGSGANVLT | TRBV28
ASSPLTGSPEAF | TRBV3-1/TRBV3-2
ASSDEGLYGYT | TRBV18
ASSQEAGAGGNTIY | TRBV4-3
ASSLFPLEKLF | TRBV7-9
ASSLEAGTDTQY | TRBV7-9
ASSFRDYGDTQY | TRBV7-2
ATSESLQPQH | TRBV15
ASSDPTTRSGDYGYT | TRBV9
ASQPTGGWTGELF | TRBV27
ASSQEGSYEQY | TRBV18
ASSSSGRTGGYDKNIQY | TRBV5-4
ASSYTQVIYNEQF | TRBV6-2/TRBV6-3
ASSPSTGTGTSQF | TRBV9
ASGQDNQPQH | TRBV7-9
SAVTGIYYGYT | TRBV29-1
ASSVSVGVEQF | TRBV9
ASSDTYGYT | TRBV28
ASSLYKGAGGYT | TRBV28
ASSFWTSGGYTGELF | TRBV5-6
ASSFAKTGTTSTDTQY | TRBV13
ASSFRDRGLSPLH | TRBV28
ASSERESDTQY | TRBV6-4
ASSHEGLALF | TRBV3-1/TRBV3-2
ASSRGGANYGYT | TRBV5-1
ASSATGGEFVEAF | TRBV7-3
ASSLYSNEQY | TRBV7-9
ASSYEPHLLGYT | TRBV6-6
ASSQYPGLAGGPYEQY | TRBV14
ASSVVAGAREQF | TRBV19
SVEQIAKNIQY | TRBV29-1
ASSSQGAANEKLF | TRBV7-2
ASRPNPNEQF | TRBV6-4
ATSRPQGADYGYT | TRBV15
ASSRDRVFRHEQF | TRBV4-1
ASRQGAKQPQH | TRBV28
ASSQAGEETQY | TRBV4-2
ASSDLGQNTEAF | TRBV6-1
ASSPLRDRDINTIY | TRBV18
ASSPSRTGLYEQY | TRBV4-1
ASSPTSGSPYNEQF | TRBV2
ASTWGGRLQEQF | TRBV27
SVVSASGSSYNEQF | TRBV29-1
ASSLGGSLSPEQF | TRBV11-3
ASSPNRAGNYGYT | TRBV28
ASSHLVTGEQY | TRBV14
ASSVTGWGETEAF | TRBV19
ASSYAGGGGYT | TRBV6-5
ASSQDTGRGETQY | TRBV3-1/TRBV3-2
ASSLNRRLAGVGNEQF | TRBV7-3